The rows below give T cell receptor beta chains drawn from one sample of a study of multiple sclerosis patients with progressive multifocal leukoencephalopathy. Sequencing used immunoSEQ multiplex PCR; TCRdb keeps in-frame clones, though not all of them. The data contain about 30,000 clones, nearly 90% of them singletons. Sequenced material: PBMCs, taken from a patient treated with natalizumab. Receptors originate from a human donor with multiple sclerosis. CDR3s include the opening cysteine and the closing phenylalanine or tryptophan. A D gene is named only where the DNA matches it firmly. Not every row has a clone size; where given, it reads once, few, many or a size class.

abundance	j_gene	d_gene	v_gene	CDR3nt	CDR3aa
NA	TRBJ1-4	NA	TRBV2	TGTGCCAGCAGTGATACCAGGATGGGTGAAAAACTGTTTTTT	CASSDTRMGEKLFF
NA	TRBJ2-7	TRBD2	TRBV7-9	TGTGCCTGGGAGGGGTCCTACGAGCAGTACTTC	CAWEGSYEQYF
NA	TRBJ1-1	TRBD1	TRBV14	TGTGCCAGCAGCCCTCGACAGGGGAGGCGGTCTGAAGCTTTCTTT	CASSPRQGRRSEAFF
NA	TRBJ1-1	NA	TRBV2	TGTGCCAGCAAAGAACTGAGGGGAGGGACTGAAGCTTTCTTT	CASKELRGGTEAFF
NA	TRBJ1-5	NA	TRBV7-9	TGTGCCAGCAGCTTCGGAGGGAGTCAGCCCCAGCATTTT	CASSFGGSQPQHF
NA	TRBJ1-5	NA	TRBV6-5	TGTGCCAGCGGAGACAGTCCCTATAGCAATCAGCCCCAGCATTTT	CASGDSPYSNQPQHF
NA	TRBJ2-4	NA	TRBV6-5	TGTGCCAGCAGTTACACCAGGGGTCGGCAAAACATTCAGTACTTC	CASSYTRGRQNIQYF
once	TRBJ1-3	NA	TRBV7-8	TGTGCCAGCAGCTTAGCGATTGCGAGCCTCTCTGGAAACACCATATATTTT	CASSLAIASLSGNTIYF
NA	TRBJ2-3	TRBD2	TRBV7-8	TGTGCCAGCAGCCCTGGGACTAGCGGGAGTCACGTTACGCAGTATTTT	CASSPGTSGSHVTQYF
NA	TRBJ1-5	TRBD1	TRBV28	TGTGCCAGCAGTTTAAGACAGGGCGTTTGGAATCAGCCCCAGCATTTT	CASSLRQGVWNQPQHF
NA	TRBJ2-7	NA	TRBV6-5	TGTGCCAGCAGTCCACCCGGACTAACCTACGAGCAGTACTTC	CASSPPGLTYEQYF
NA	TRBJ1-1	NA	TRBV19	TGTGCCAGTAGTATAGGGGCGGGCCTTCTCAACACTGAAGCTTTCTTT	CASSIGAGLLNTEAFF
NA	TRBJ1-1	TRBD1	TRBV30	TGTGCCTTAACCCGGGACAGAGGAACTGAAGCTTTCTTT	CALTRDRGTEAFF
NA	TRBJ2-2	TRBD1	TRBV19	TGTGCCAGTATCCAAACAGGGGACAAGGTCGGGGAGCTGTTTTTT	CASIQTGDKVGELFF
NA	TRBJ1-1	NA	TRBV11-2	TGTGCCAGCAGCGCAGGGGTGAACACTGAAGCTTTCTTT	CASSAGVNTEAFF
NA	TRBJ2-3	NA	TRBV4-2	TGTGCCAGCAGCCAAGTTGCGGGAAGCGCAGATACGCAGTATTTT	CASSQVAGSADTQYF
NA	TRBJ2-7	TRBD1	TRBV6-5	TGTGCCAGCACCAAGACAGGGGTCGAGCAGTACTTC	CASTKTGVEQYF
NA	TRBJ2-3	NA	TRBV19	TGTGCCAGTAGTATGCAGGTCAGGAGGGGCCTCGGTACGCAGTATTTT	CASSMQVRRGLGTQYF
NA	TRBJ1-5	NA	TRBV7-2	TGTGCCAGCAGCTTATTGGGAATGGGTCAGCCCCAGCATTTT	CASSLLGMGQPQHF
once	TRBJ2-7	TRBD2	TRBV7-8	TGTGCCAGCACCCCGAAACGTCCCGGGACTAGCGCACGTCTCCTCTACGAGCAGTACTTC	CASTPKRPGTSARLLYEQYF
NA	TRBJ2-1	NA	TRBV4-3	TGCGCCAGCAGCCAAGATCGGGGAGCTCGGGAGCAGTTCTTC	CASSQDRGAREQFF
NA	TRBJ2-7	NA	TRBV7-9	TGTGCCAGCAGCTTTGCTATTTCAGGCGAACTCGAGCAGTACTTC	CASSFAISGELEQYF
few	TRBJ1-3	NA	TRBV7-2	TGTGCCAGCAGCTCACAGGGCGGGAGCACCATATATTTT	CASSSQGGSTIYF
NA	TRBJ2-7	NA	TRBV11-2	TGTGCCAGCAGCTTGTCAGAGACCTACGAGCAGTACTTC	CASSLSETYEQYF
once	TRBJ1-5	NA	TRBV28	TGTGCCAGCAGTTTGGTGGCAGACAATCAGCCCCAGCATTTT	CASSLVADNQPQHF
NA	TRBJ1-1	NA	TRBV7-2	TGTGCCAGCAGCTTAGCGGGGGAGGGGGACACTGAAGCTTTCTTT	CASSLAGEGDTEAFF
NA	TRBJ2-2	TRBD2	TRBV7-2	TGTGCCAGCAGCTTTGGACTAGCGGGCACCGGGGAGCTGTTTTTT	CASSFGLAGTGELFF
NA	TRBJ1-4	NA	TRBV7-2	TGTGCCAGCAGCCAGGGGACTAATGAAAAACTGTTTTTT	CASSQGTNEKLFF
few	TRBJ1-3	NA	TRBV15	TGTGCCACCAGCGGAATCGCTGGGGGCGGCGGAAACACCATATATTTT	CATSGIAGGGGNTIYF
NA	TRBJ2-2	NA	TRBV10-3	TGTGCCATCAGTGCAGGCCAGAACACCGGGGAGCTGTTTTTT	CAISAGQNTGELFF
NA	TRBJ2-2	NA	TRBV9	TGTGCCAGCAGCGTAGTCGAGGGCCCGAACACCGGGGAGCTGTTTTTT	CASSVVEGPNTGELFF
few	TRBJ1-2	TRBD1	TRBV6-1	TGTGCCAGCAGTGAGCGGACAGGGCCAAACTATGGCTACACCTTC	CASSERTGPNYGYTF
NA	TRBJ2-1	NA	TRBV19	TGTGCCAGTAGTATCGGGACAACCCTTACCTCCTACAATGAGCAGTTCTTC	CASSIGTTLTSYNEQFF
once	TRBJ1-1	NA	TRBV29-1	TGCAGCGTTGGCCTACAGGCGGGAAACACCCAAGCTTTCTTT	CSVGLQAGNTQAFF
NA	TRBJ1-5	NA	TRBV7-9	TGTGCCAGCAGCCCAGGCGGCAATCAGCCCCAGCATTTT	CASSPGGNQPQHF
NA	TRBJ1-5	TRBD1	TRBV19	TGTGCCAGCGCTAGGACAGGGCGCAATCAGCCCCAGCATTTT	CASARTGRNQPQHF
NA	TRBJ1-1	TRBD1	TRBV18	TGTGCCAGCTCGCTCCATCCGGGACAGGGAGTCTTCGGCACTGAAGCTTTCTTT	CASSLHPGQGVFGTEAFF
NA	TRBJ2-7	TRBD1	TRBV20-1	TGCAGTGCTAGGGGACAGCCCGAGCAGTACTTC	CSARGQPEQYF
NA	TRBJ2-1	TRBD2	TRBV11-1	TGTGCCAGCAGCTTAGGCGGGGGGCGGAGGAATGAGCAGTTCTTC	CASSLGGGRRNEQFF
NA	TRBJ2-7	NA	TRBV7-2	TGTGCCAGCAGCTTGGGATTGTGGGGCGGTGGAGCCTACGAGCAGTACTTC	CASSLGLWGGGAYEQYF
NA	TRBJ2-1	NA	TRBV4-3	TGCGCCAGCAGCCAAGCCGGCGGACCCTACAATGAGCAGTTCTTC	CASSQAGGPYNEQFF
NA	TRBJ1-5	TRBD1	TRBV29-1	TGCAGCGTGGCCACAGGGGGAGGTCAGCCCCAGCATTTT	CSVATGGGQPQHF
NA	TRBJ1-2	TRBD1	TRBV27	TGTGCCAGCTCATCGGGACAGGGGGCAGCGTATGGCTACACCTTC	CASSSGQGAAYGYTF
NA	TRBJ1-2	TRBD1	TRBV27	TGTGCCAGCAGCCTAAGACAGGGGGCACCCACCTTC	CASSLRQGAPTF
NA	TRBJ1-3	TRBD1	TRBV5-1	TGCGCCAGCAGCTTACGACAGGGCCTCTCTGGAAACACCATATATTTT	CASSLRQGLSGNTIYF
NA	TRBJ2-2	NA	TRBV9	TGTGCCAGCAGCGTAAGGACCGGGGAGCTGTTTTTT	CASSVRTGELFF
few	TRBJ2-7	NA	TRBV5-6	TGTGCCAGCAGCTTGGCCGGAAGTCCGCGGGAGCAGTACTTC	CASSLAGSPREQYF
NA	TRBJ2-7	NA	TRBV4-3	TGCGCCAGCAGCCAAGACGTGCGCTACGAGCAGTACTTC	CASSQDVRYEQYF
NA	TRBJ2-3	NA	TRBV9	TGTGCCAGCAGCGAACGGGGCACAGATACGCAGTATTTT	CASSERGTDTQYF
NA	TRBJ1-3	NA	TRBV5-1	TGCGCCAGCAGCTTGGGCATTGGAAACACCATATATTTT	CASSLGIGNTIYF
NA	TRBJ2-1	TRBD2	TRBV2	TGTGCCAGAGGACTAGCGGGTACCTTTGCGGGGGGTGAGCAGTTCTTC	CARGLAGTFAGGEQFF
NA	TRBJ2-4	NA	TRBV9	TGTGCCAGCAGCGTAGGGGGTAGCGAAAACATTCAGTACTTC	CASSVGGSENIQYF
once	TRBJ1-5	TRBD1	TRBV12-5	TGTGCTAGTGCCATGACAGGGAAAGGGAATCAGCCCCAGCATTTT	CASAMTGKGNQPQHF
NA	TRBJ2-3	TRBD2	TRBV7-4	TGTGCCAGCAGCCCCCCGGAAGCGGGAGCCGGAGATACGCAGTATTTT	CASSPPEAGAGDTQYF